Listed below are T cell receptor beta chains from one sample, sequenced in a study of cytomegalovirus exposure and HLA in healthy donors. TCRdb's table, derived via immunoSEQ multiplex PCR, lists solely in-frame clones and lacks some. Here the sample table reports approximately 79,000 clones. The sample consisted of PBMCs. The receptors were sampled from a boy aged 10-17 years in good health and CMV-seronegative. The CDR3 runs from the conserved cysteine through the conserved F or W. Fields, in order: V gene, J gene, D gene, CDR3 protein, CDR3 DNA. The D gene is left open where the match is weak.

v_gene: TRBV6-1; j_gene: TRBJ2-2; d_gene: TRBD2; CDR3aa: CASSGTSGGPPGELFF; CDR3nt: TGTGCCAGCAGTGGCACTAGCGGGGGACCCCCTGGGGAGCTGTTTTTT
v_gene: TRBV30; j_gene: TRBJ1-2; d_gene: TRBD1; CDR3aa: CAWSPDRGLGYTF; CDR3nt: TGTGCCTGGAGCCCAGACAGGGGGCTTGGCTACACCTTC
v_gene: TRBV5-6; j_gene: TRBJ2-1; d_gene: TRBD2; CDR3aa: CASSNSGGGYNEQFF; CDR3nt: TGTGCCAGCAGCAATAGCGGGGGGGGTTACAATGAGCAGTTCTTC
v_gene: TRBV2; j_gene: TRBJ2-7; d_gene: NA; CDR3aa: CASTIVEYEQYF; CDR3nt: TGTGCCAGCACCATTGTGGAGTACGAGCAGTACTTC
v_gene: TRBV5-1; j_gene: TRBJ1-1; d_gene: NA; CDR3aa: CASSYSTGTTEAFF; CDR3nt: TGCGCCAGCAGCTATTCCACAGGCACTACTGAAGCTTTCTTT
v_gene: TRBV6-1; j_gene: TRBJ1-1; d_gene: NA; CDR3aa: CASSEARGTEAFF; CDR3nt: TGTGCCAGCAGTGAAGCGCGAGGGACTGAAGCTTTCTTT
v_gene: TRBV13; j_gene: TRBJ2-6; d_gene: TRBD1; CDR3aa: CASSSGQGPSGANVLTF; CDR3nt: TGTGCCAGCAGCTCGGGACAGGGACCCTCTGGGGCCAACGTCCTGACTTTC
v_gene: TRBV19; j_gene: TRBJ1-4; d_gene: NA; CDR3aa: CASTIQGGNEKLFF; CDR3nt: TGTGCCAGTACCATACAGGGCGGGAATGAAAAACTGTTTTTT
v_gene: TRBV6-1; j_gene: TRBJ2-2; d_gene: NA; CDR3aa: CASSVETDNTGELFF; CDR3nt: TGTGCCAGCAGTGTGGAGACAGACAACACCGGGGAGCTGTTTTTT
v_gene: TRBV10-2; j_gene: TRBJ1-2; d_gene: TRBD1; CDR3aa: CASRPGQGLPNYGYTF; CDR3nt: TGCGCCAGCAGACCGGGACAGGGCCTCCCTAACTATGGCTACACCTTC
v_gene: TRBV7-9; j_gene: TRBJ2-7; d_gene: TRBD1; CDR3aa: CASSSRDRGRASYEQYF; CDR3nt: TGTGCCAGCAGCTCCCGGGACAGGGGAAGGGCTTCCTACGAGCAGTACTTC
v_gene: TRBV4-1; j_gene: TRBJ1-2; d_gene: TRBD1; CDR3aa: CASRLMTGGNYGYTF; CDR3nt: TGCGCCAGCCGCTTAATGACAGGGGGCAACTATGGCTACACCTTC
v_gene: TRBV5-1; j_gene: TRBJ1-1; d_gene: TRBD1; CDR3aa: CASSLVTGGAFF; CDR3nt: TGCGCCAGCAGCTTGGTGACAGGGGGAGCTTTCTTT
v_gene: TRBV20-1; j_gene: TRBJ1-1; d_gene: NA; CDR3aa: CSAEGGVSAFF; CDR3nt: TGCAGTGCTGAAGGGGGAGTGAGCGCTTTCTTT
v_gene: TRBV9; j_gene: TRBJ2-7; d_gene: TRBD2; CDR3aa: CASSVDSSGIVEQYF; CDR3nt: TGTGCCAGCAGCGTAGATTCTAGCGGGATAGTCGAGCAGTACTTC
v_gene: TRBV5-1; j_gene: TRBJ2-1; d_gene: TRBD1; CDR3aa: CASSPLLGGRYNEQFF; CDR3nt: TGCGCCAGCAGCCCATTGTTAGGGGGCCGGTACAATGAGCAGTTCTTC
v_gene: TRBV7-2; j_gene: TRBJ2-7; d_gene: NA; CDR3aa: CASSFDRVEGQYF; CDR3nt: TGTGCCAGCAGCTTTGACAGGGTGGAGGGGCAGTACTTC
v_gene: TRBV9; j_gene: TRBJ2-7; d_gene: TRBD1; CDR3aa: CASSEGADRVGEQYF; CDR3nt: TGTGCCAGCAGCGAGGGGGCCGACAGGGTGGGCGAGCAGTACTTC
v_gene: TRBV14; j_gene: TRBJ2-6; d_gene: NA; CDR3aa: CASSRRSRDITGANVLTF; CDR3nt: TGTGCCAGCAGCCGCAGGTCCCGGGACATAACTGGGGCCAACGTCCTGACTTTC
v_gene: TRBV30; j_gene: TRBJ1-2; d_gene: TRBD1; CDR3aa: CAWSQTGDGYTF; CDR3nt: TGTGCCTGGAGTCAGACAGGGGACGGCTACACCTTC